One sample yielded the 10 T cell receptor beta chains listed below, sequenced in a study of blood T cell repertoires in COVID-19. Profiling relied on immunoSEQ multiplex PCR, and the TCRdb table lists in-frame clones only, not all of them. The sample lists around 200,000 clones; 75% to 90% were seen once. The specimen was peripheral blood. Receptor source: a man aged 60 to 69 with acute or convalescent COVID-19.

This sequence joins TRBV12-3 or TRBV12-4 and TRBJ1-4; D gene ambiguous. CDR3 length: 13 amino acids. Trimming took off 3 bases at V and 6 bases at J, with 8 bases between the two ends. CDR3 sequence: CASSFSADEKLFF. The DNA of the CDR3 is TGTGCCAGCAGTTTCAGCGCCGATGAAAAACTGTTTTTT.

This clone showed up just once. This sequence joins TRBV7-8 and TRBJ2-2; possible D gene TRBD1, 5 bases. Trimming took off 2 bases at V and 1 base at J, with 8 bases between the two ends. CDR1 and CDR2 (germline): SGHVS, FQNEAQ. This CDR3 region has 15 residues. The CDR3 region has the DNA TGTGCCAGCAGCTTACTTGACAGGAACACCGGGGAGCTGTTTTTT. Protein sequence: CASSLLDRNTGELFF.

The sample holds one count of this clone. The CDR3 spells CASSVAHSRSTDTQYF. The CDR3 nucleotides are TGTGCCAGCAGCGTAGCTCACAGCAGAAGCACAGATACGCAGTATTTT. The V and J genes are TRBV9 and TRBJ2-3; no clear D gene. Trimming took off 0 bases at V and 0 bases at J, with 11 bases between the two ends. Per germline, CDR1 SGDLS and CDR2 YYNGEE. The CDR3 runs to 16 residues.

The chain joins TRBV11-3 to TRBJ2-3; D not resolved. The V end lost 1 base, the J end lost 4 bases, and 9 bases lay between the germline ends. CDR1 is SGHNT and CDR2 is YENEEA in the germline V gene. The CDR3 is 14 residues long. For the CDR3, the DNA is TGTGCCAGCAGCTTAGGACCCGGGTCAGATACGCAGTATTTT. It encodes CASSLGPGSDTQYF.

This clone was observed a single time. The CDR3 sequence: CASSYGRYSYEQYF. CDR3 coding DNA: TGTGCCAGCAGTTACGGGCGTTACTCCTACGAGCAGTACTTC. The chain couples TRBV6-2 or TRBV6-3 to TRBJ2-7; D uncertain. CDR1 is MNHEY and CDR2 is SVGEGT in the germline V gene. CDR3 length equals 14 residues. Trimming removed 2 bases at V and 0 bases at J, with 8 bases between.

This clone was observed once. The chain combines TRBV9 with TRBJ2-2; 14 nucleotides line up with TRBD2. The CDR3 has 16 amino acids. The ends lost 3 bases at V and 8 bases at J; junction bases unmatched: 6. Per germline, CDR1 SGDLS and CDR2 YYNGEE. The CDR3 DNA is TGTGCCAGCAGCGCCACGGGACTAGCGGGAGCTGGGGAGCTGTTTTTT. As protein: CASSATGLAGAGELFF.

In this sample, this clone turned up a few times. The chain couples TRBV4-1 to TRBJ2-3; no definite D call. The germline gives CDR1 MGHRA, CDR2 YSYEKL. The CDR3 consists of 14 residues. V was shortened by 4 bases and J by 3 bases, with 11 bases between the two germline ends. The CDR3 reads CASSRRLETDTQYF. The CDR3 coding sequence is TGCGCCAGCAGCCGACGACTGGAAACAGATACGCAGTATTTT.

The chain couples TRBV28 to TRBJ1-2; 8 bases are shared with TRBD1. There are 14 residues in the CDR3. J was trimmed by 7 bases and V by 2 bases; bases with no gene match: 6. The V gene's germline CDR1 is MDHEN and CDR2 SYDVKM. This chain's CDR3 is CASSLVQGAGGYTF. DNA of the CDR3: TGTGCCAGCAGTTTAGTGCAGGGGGCGGGTGGCTACACCTTC.

This chain joins TRBV7-9 and TRBJ2-7; 9 bases line up with TRBD1. This CDR3 region has 15 residues. V shed 4 bases and J 3 bases; nucleotides not matched to a gene: 7. The germline CDR1 and CDR2 sequences are SEHNR and FQNEAQ (reference sequence). CDR3 nucleotide sequence: TGTGCCAGCAGCTCCCGGACAGGGGTCGACTACGAGCAGTACTTC. This sequence encodes CASSSRTGVDYEQYF.

The rearrangement uses TRBV28 and TRBJ2-7, with D possibly being TRBD2 (5 bases). The CDR3 is 12 residues long. V lost 10 bases to trimming and J lost 4 bases, with 14 bases between them. Germline V gives CDR1 MDHEN, CDR2 SYDVKM. The CDR3: CATEEARYEQYF. The CDR3 nucleotides read TGTGCCACCGAGGAGGCGAGGTACGAGCAGTACTTC.